The T cell receptor (beta chain) described here comes from a study of T cell changes during pregnancy in multiple sclerosis. The CDR3 covers 13 residues. Trimming left V 6 bases short and J 3 bases short, with 11 bases between. Germline assignment: CDR1 KGHSH and CDR2 LQKENI. Assay used: immunoSEQ multiplex PCR; TCRdb lists only in-frame clones, some missing. The sample lists approximately 90,000 clones, roughly 91% occurring once. The rearrangement uses TRBV18 and TRBJ1-2; no clear D gene. Sequenced material: peripheral blood, taken after pregnancy. This receptor was obtained from a female donor in good health, enrolled as a control in a pregnancy study. CDR3 bases: TGTGCCAGCTCCAGAGGGAGGTACTATGGCTACACCTTC. Translated: CASSRGRYYGYTF.